The sequence of this TCR beta chain was determined in a study of cytomegalovirus exposure and HLA in healthy donors. Turning to this clone: Its antigen is undetermined.

The donors were healthy bone marrow donors. Study-level points and caveats: Rare sequences made up most TCRs, while some public TCRs were found in many donors. A link between a missense DCLRE1C variant and TCR beta V- and J-gene trimming emerged from a later analysis.

CDR1 MDHEN and CDR2 SYDVKM come from the germline V gene. Trimming removed 6 bases from V and 4 bases from J; junction bases left unmatched: 5. The CDR3 spans 13 residues. PCR employed 60 Vbeta and 13 Jbeta primers. Sequencing was performed with immunoSEQ multiplex PCR; in TCRdb, only in-frame clones are kept and a portion is missing. Found here are 180,000 or so clones, over 65% of them singletons; the top ten hold 0.098%. This chain connects TRBV28 to TRBJ2-7; TRBD1 matches at 8 bases. The sequenced sample was PBMCs. The TCR sequence derives from a boy between 2 and 10 years old in good health and CMV-seronegative. CDR3 loop: CASSLRQGYEQYF. The CDR3 DNA is TGTGCCAGCAGCCTCCGACAGGGGTACGAGCAGTACTTC.